This T cell receptor beta chain was retrieved from a study of CD8+ T cells in alopecia areata. Treatment reported: oral pan-JAK inhibitor, 5-10 mg twice daily. Punch biopsies of lesional scalp, plus peripheral blood, were taken from alopecia areata patients. The CDR3 has 14 amino acids. CDR1 is GTSNPN and CDR2 is SVGIG in the germline V gene (reference sequence). J lost 3 bases, V lost 5 bases, and 7 bases had no gene match. Extraction and reverse transcription of RNA yielded cDNA as the sequencing template. TCRdb's table, derived via immunoSEQ multiplex PCR, lists solely in-frame clones and lacks some. The data hold 90,000 or so clones, with 40% to 50% observed a single time.

The sequences come from CD8+ T cells sorted from blood, collected at week 24, from a patient treated with tofacitinib. This receptor was obtained from a human donor with alopecia areata. The rearrangement links TRBV30 to TRBJ2-1, with TRBD1 matching over 7 bases. CDR3 sequence (DNA): TGTGCCTGGGAGGGACAGAATTTCTACAATGAGCAGTTCTTC. It is translated as CAWEGQNFYNEQFF. Using reference TRBV30 and TRBJ2-1 for the parts outside the CDR3, the full variable domain is SQTIHQWPATLVQPVGSPLSLECTVEGTSNPNLYWYRQAAGRGLQLLFYSVGIGQISSEVPQNLSASRPQDRQFILSSKKLLLSDSGFYLCAWEGQNFYNEQFFGPGTRLTVL.